The 29 T cell receptor beta chains in this list originate from one sample, sequenced in a study of T cell repertoires in cytomegalovirus infection. TCRdb redid the calling of the reads with MiXCR, one entry per CDR3 protein. Of about a million distinct CDR3 sequences in the sample, approximately 31% were seen once. Antigens of these TCRs are unknown. The sample in question was cultured CD8+ T cells from PBMCs, obtained from culture after CMV antigen stimulation. The receptors were sampled from a human donor in good health (CMV status not recorded). Some clones in this sample may be carry-over from other donors' samples.

This clonotype was counted between two and nine times. The chain combines TRBV4-1 with TRBJ2-7; the match to TRBD1 covers 9 bases. Looked up from germline, CDR1 is MGHRA and CDR2 is YSYEKL. Unmatched junction bases numbered 4, after V lost 0 bases and J lost 4 bases. This CDR3 spans 15 amino acids. CDR3 coding DNA: TGCGCCAGCAGCCAAGAGGGGACAGGGCGGTACGAGCAGTACGTC. Translation: CASSQEGTGRYEQYV.

This chain connects TRBV6-2 or TRBV6-3 to TRBJ2-2; D unresolved. This CDR3 comprises 14 residues. Germline V CDR1 and CDR2: MNHEY, SVGEGT. The ends were cut back, 8 bases at V and 5 bases at J, with 15 bases in the middle. CDR3 sequence: CASGRRPRTGELFF. CDR3 in DNA: TGTGCCAGCGGGCGGCGGCCGCGAACCGGGGAGCTGTTTTTT.

This chain links TRBV7-9 with TRBJ1-2; D unclear. Germline V lookup: CDR1 SEHNR, CDR2 FQNEAQ (reference sequence). Trimming removed 2 bases from V and 7 bases from J, with 23 bases in between. The CDR3 has 17 residues. In nucleotides, the CDR3 is TGTGCCAGCAGCTTACCGAGAAGTGGTCTTGTGGATGGTGGCTACACCTTC. This encodes CASSLPRSGLVDGGYTF.

This clonotype was recorded many times. The chain recombines TRBV7-8 with TRBJ2-1, with a weak D call TRBD2 (5 bases). The germline V and J ends were trimmed by 0 bases and 8 bases, with 17 bases remaining between them. The CDR3 extends over 16 amino acids. The germline CDR1 and CDR2 sequences are SGHVS and FQNEAQ. The CDR3 DNA reads TGTGCCAGCAGCTTAGCGAGCTGGGCTAGCACGTATGAGCAGTTCTTC. Translation: CASSLASWASTYEQFF.

The genes are TRBV29-1 and TRBJ2-7; D tentatively fits TRBD1 or TRBD2 (6 bases each). Trimming left V 3 bases short and J 4 bases short, with 19 bases between. The CDR3 contains 15 residues. Germline V gene data show CDR1 as SQVTM and CDR2 as ANQGSEA. CDR3 residues: CSVESHGGGEYEQYF. As DNA, the CDR3 is TGCAGCGTTGAGTCCCACGGGGGCGGCGAGTACGAGCAGTACTTC.

This clonotype was detected only once. This chain joins TRBV7-2 and TRBJ2-5, with D unresolved. This CDR3 contains 14 residues. Germline V gene lookup returns CDR1 SGHTA and CDR2 FQGNSA. V was trimmed by 2 bases and J by 14 bases, leaving 21 bases between them. CDR3 DNA: TGTGCCAGCAGCTTAACTCAGGATCAAGAGAACCACTACTTC. It specifies CASSLTQDQENHYF.

The V call is TRBV27, the J call TRBJ2-3; D remains ambiguous. CDR3 length: 14 amino acids. Germline lookup yields CDR1 MNHEY and CDR2 SMNVEV (reference sequence). Trimming pared 9 bases from V and 1 base from J, leaving 14 bases between. The CDR3 region is CASSGPARTDTQYF. The CDR3, as DNA: TGTGCCAGTTCGGGCCCGGCCCGCACAGATACGCAGTATTTT.

In its sample, this clonotype was seen many times. The chain carries TRBV27 and TRBJ2-1; weak D call: TRBD1 (6 bases). The CDR3 has 18 residues. The V end lost 4 bases, the J end lost 7 bases, and 26 bases lay between the germline ends. Per the germline V gene, CDR1 is MNHEY and CDR2 is SMNVEV (reference sequence). The CDR3 region has the DNA TGTGCCAGCAGTTCCATCCGGGGCAGGGGCACGGACGGGAATGAGCAGTTCTTC. It yields the protein CASSSIRGRGTDGNEQFF.

V is TRBV7-4 and J is TRBJ2-2; possibly TRBD2 for D (6 bases). V lost 1 base and J lost 3, with 12 bases in between. CDR1 SGHVT and CDR2 SQSDAQ come from the germline V gene. The CDR3 sequence is 16 residues long. The CDR3 DNA reads TGTGCCAGCAGCTTAGTGCTAGCGAACTACACCGGGGAGCTGTTTTTT. Translating it yields CASSLVLANYTGELFF.

This clonotype was seen only a few times. The chain carries TRBV27 and TRBJ2-7, with D possibly being TRBD1 (6 bases). Germline V gives CDR1 MNHEY, CDR2 SMNVEV (reference sequence). With 6 bases removed from V and 2 bases from J, the gap between germline ends came to 11 bases. The length of the CDR3 is 13 residues. CDR3 loop: CASSHGQPYEQYF. DNA for the CDR3: TGTGCCAGCAGCCATGGACAGCCCTACGAGCAGTACTTC.

The rearrangement joins TRBV7-6 to TRBJ1-6, with no clear D. CDR1 is SGHVS and CDR2 is FNYEAQ in the germline V gene. This CDR3 is built from 16 residues. The ends were cut back, 1 base at V and 8 bases at J, with 15 bases in the middle. DNA of the CDR3: TGTGCCAGCAGCTTAGGACCCTCGGACGGATATTCACCCCTCCACTTT. It translates to CASSLGPSDGYSPLHF.

This rearrangement joins TRBV18 to TRBJ2-1; D remains unclear. CDR3 length equals 13 residues. V was trimmed by 4 bases and J by 10 bases, leaving 14 bases between them. Germline CDR1 reads KGHSH; CDR2 reads LQKENI. CDR3 in amino acids: CASSLSLTLEQFF. The DNA for the CDR3 is TGTGCCAGCTCACTCTCCTTGACTCTGGAGCAGTTCTTC.

The gene calls are TRBV20-1 and TRBJ2-1; 7 bases line up with TRBD2. CDR3 length: 15 residues. Germline CDR1 and CDR2: DFQATT and SNEGSKA (reference sequence). V lost 3 bases, J lost 4 bases, and 9 bases stayed unmatched. The chain's CDR3 is CSARTRDYQYNEQFF. DNA for the CDR3: TGCAGTGCTAGGACGAGGGACTACCAATACAATGAGCAGTTCTTC.

In its sample, this clonotype was seen a few times. This chain links TRBV7-9 with TRBJ2-2; 12 bases align to TRBD2. Germline CDR1 is SEHNR and CDR2 is FQNEAQ (reference sequence). V lost 5 bases, J lost 3 bases, and 10 bases stayed unmatched. This CDR3 contains 18 residues. The CDR3 coding sequence is TGTGCCAGCAGCGGAGGGCTAGCGGGGGGGCCGGACACCGGGGAGCTGTTTTTT. It translates to CASSGGLAGGPDTGELFF.

This clonotype was detected many times. The chain has TRBV6-2 or TRBV6-3 and TRBJ2-4; weak D call: TRBD1 (5 bases). Germline assignment: CDR1 MNHEY and CDR2 SVGEGT. This CDR3 contains 12 residues. Deletions cut 6 bases from V and 6 bases from J, with 9 bases between. The CDR3 sequence is CASSPDRNIQYF. CDR3 bases: TGTGCCAGCAGCCCCGACAGAAACATTCAGTACTTC.

The gene calls are TRBV7-6 and TRBJ2-7, with D perhaps TRBD1 (6 bases). Germline assignment: CDR1 SGHVS and CDR2 FNYEAQ. Trimming removed 4 bases at V and 3 bases at J, with 16 bases between. The CDR3 is 15 residues long. This CDR3 is CASSSTDSYHYEQYF. The CDR3, as DNA: TGTGCCAGCAGCTCCACGGACAGCTACCACTACGAGCAGTACTTC.

This clonotype was seen a few times. V is TRBV25-1 and J is TRBJ2-5; D perhaps matches TRBD1 (6 bases). There are 11 residues in the CDR3. Deletions cut 7 bases from V and 6 bases from J, with 9 bases between. Germline V gene sequence: CDR1 MGHDK, CDR2 SYGVNS. The CDR3 DNA reads TGTGCCAGCACACAGGGAAAGACCCAGTACTTC. It specifies CASTQGKTQYF.

This clonotype was detected many times. The J gene is TRBJ1-1, the V gene TRBV4-1, with unresolved D. The germline V gene encodes CDR1 MGHRA and CDR2 YSYEKL. This CDR3 region has 15 residues. Trimming shortened V by 0 bases and J by 0 bases, and 8 bases separated the two germline ends. Written as DNA, the CDR3 is TGCGCCAGCAGCCAAGAGGCGGTAATGAACACTGAAGCTTTCTTT. It specifies CASSQEAVMNTEAFF.

This clonotype occurred a few times. The chain uses TRBV5-6 and TRBJ2-1; 13 nucleotides match TRBD2. Per the germline V gene, CDR1 is SGHDT and CDR2 is YYEEEE. Trimming took 4 bases from V and 8 from J; bases not matched to a gene: 6. The CDR3 has 15 residues. The CDR3 reads CASSLGLAGRHEQFF. The CDR3 DNA reads TGTGCCAGCAGCCTGGGACTAGCGGGGCGGCATGAGCAGTTCTTC.

There are many counts of this clonotype. The chain employs TRBV6-1 and TRBJ1-2; D gene uncertain. Germline V gene sequence: CDR1 MNHNS, CDR2 SASEGT. This CDR3 has 14 amino acids. Trimming shortened V by 7 bases and J by 1 base, and 13 bases separated the two germline ends. CDR3 sequence: CASTRRQINYGYTF. Written as DNA, the CDR3 is TGTGCCAGCACCCGGAGGCAGATTAACTATGGCTACACCTTC.

The J gene is TRBJ2-1, the V gene TRBV6-6; 10 positions match TRBD2. The CDR3 consists of 17 residues. Germline V gene lookup returns CDR1 MNHNY and CDR2 SVGAGI (reference sequence). V was clipped by 7 bases and J by 0 bases; unmatched bases: 9. In DNA, the CDR3 is TGTGCCAGCAAGGGGCTAGCGGGAGACTTCTCCTACAATGAGCAGTTCTTC. This sequence encodes CASKGLAGDFSYNEQFF.

In its sample, this clonotype was seen many times. The V call is TRBV7-8, the J call TRBJ2-7, with TRBD1 identical over 11 bases. With 3 bases clipped from V and 3 bases from J, the junction kept 1 base outside the gene matches. The CDR3 covers 14 residues. Germline CDR1 SGHVS, CDR2 FQNEAQ. The chain's CDR3 is CASSFGTGGYEQYF. DNA of the CDR3: TGTGCCAGCAGCTTCGGGACAGGGGGCTACGAGCAGTACTTC.

The chain carries TRBV9 and TRBJ2-5, with 7 bases lining up with TRBD1. This CDR3 has 16 amino acids. Germline CDR1 and CDR2: SGDLS and YYNGEE. The V gene end was trimmed by 2 bases and the J gene end by 9 bases; junction bases not matched to a gene: 16. DNA for the CDR3: TGTGCCAGCAGCGTGGGGGTCAGACAGGGCCAAGGAGCCCAGTACTTC. This sequence encodes CASSVGVRQGQGAQYF.

This clonotype was seen only a few times. V and J are TRBV7-9 and TRBJ1-4; TRBD1 agrees at 8 bases. Trimming at V came to 5 bases and at J to 0 bases, leaving 11 bases not matched to a gene. Germline V gene lookup returns CDR1 SEHNR and CDR2 FQNEAQ (reference sequence). The length of the CDR3 is 18 residues. CDR3 region: CASSPSPGTGSTNEKLFF. Here the CDR3 DNA reads TGTGCCAGCAGCCCCAGTCCCGGGACAGGTTCAACTAATGAAAAACTGTTTTTT. The variable domain in full, with the rest retrieved from reference TRBV7-9 and TRBJ1-4, is DTGVSQNPRHKITKRGQNVTFRCDPISEHNRLYWYRQTLGQGPEFLTYFQNEAQLEKSRLLSDRFSAERPKGSFSTLEIQRTEQGDSAMYLCASSPSPGTGSTNEKLFFGSGTQLSVL.

This clonotype has ten or more counts. The chain recombines TRBV6-1 with TRBJ2-3; a weak D match, TRBD2 (6 bases). The V end lost 3 bases, the J end lost 5 bases, and 12 bases lay between the germline ends. Germline lookup yields CDR1 MNHNS and CDR2 SASEGT. The CDR3 is 14 residues long. The CDR3 nucleotides read TGTGCCAGCAGTGAGGTGGGGGAGGTAGATACGCAGTATTTT. It is translated as CASSEVGEVDTQYF.

The rearrangement links TRBV2 to TRBJ1-5; D is possibly TRBD1 (6 bases). The V end lost 3 bases, the J end lost 0 bases, and 18 bases lay between the germline ends. This CDR3 comprises 18 residues. CDR1 and CDR2 (germline): SNHLY, FYNNEI. CDR3: CASSDPFGTPISNQPQHF. CDR3 coding DNA: TGTGCCAGCAGTGATCCCTTCGGGACACCGATTAGCAATCAGCCCCAGCATTTT. The full variable domain, rest sourced from reference TRBV2 and TRBJ1-5, is EPEVTQTPSHQVTQMGQEVILRCVPISNHLYFYWYRQILGQKVEFLVSFYNNEISEKSEIFDDQFSVERPDGSNFTLKIRSTKLEDSAMYFCASSDPFGTPISNQPQHFGDGTRLSIL.

Regarding this clonotype: Being one base from a much bigger clone, this may be a read error. V gene TRBV10-3 combines with J gene TRBJ1-6; D gene uncertain. Germline CDR1 and CDR2: ENHRY and SYGVKD. V was pared by 4 bases and J by 5 bases, with 9 bases between. This CDR3 region has 14 residues. DNA for the CDR3: TGTGCCATCAGTGCAGGACTGCATAATTCACCCCTCCACTTT. Encoded protein: CAISAGLHNSPLHF.

This clonotype appeared once. The chain recombines TRBV6-6 with TRBJ1-4; no firm D call. CDR3 length: 15 residues. The V end was cut by 6 bases, the J end by 0 bases, with 11 bases between. CDR1 is MNHNY and CDR2 is SVGAGI in the germline V gene (reference sequence). CDR3 region: CASRPIDATNEKLFF. The CDR3 nucleotides are TGTGCCAGCAGGCCGATCGACGCAACTAATGAAAAACTGTTTTTT.

The V gene is TRBV13, the J gene TRBJ2-1; 7 nucleotides match TRBD1. V lost 2 bases to trimming and J lost 7 bases; unmatched junction nucleotides: 23. Germline V lookup: CDR1 PRHDT, CDR2 FYEKMQ (reference sequence). This CDR3 spans 20 amino acids. CDR3 sequence reads: CASSLLRSSGGTEVVNEQFF. The CDR3 DNA reads TGTGCCAGCAGCTTACTAAGGTCTTCAGGGGGTACCGAAGTAGTGAATGAGCAGTTCTTC.